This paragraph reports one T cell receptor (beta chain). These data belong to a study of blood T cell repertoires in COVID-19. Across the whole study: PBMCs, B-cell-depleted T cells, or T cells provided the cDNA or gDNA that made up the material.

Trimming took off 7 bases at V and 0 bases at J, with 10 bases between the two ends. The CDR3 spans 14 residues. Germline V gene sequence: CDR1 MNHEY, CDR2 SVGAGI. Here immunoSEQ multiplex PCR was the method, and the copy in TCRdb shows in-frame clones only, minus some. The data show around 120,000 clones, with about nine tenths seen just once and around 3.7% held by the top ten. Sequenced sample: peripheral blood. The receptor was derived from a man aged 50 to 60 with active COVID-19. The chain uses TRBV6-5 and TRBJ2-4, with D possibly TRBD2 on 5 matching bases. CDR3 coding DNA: TGTGCCAGCAATCACGGGGAAGCCAAAAACATTCAGTACTTC. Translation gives CASNHGEAKNIQYF.